This record covers a single TCR beta chain. This specimen comes from a study of blood T cell repertoires in COVID-19. Background on the study: Samples came from the United States, Italy and Spain, spanning acute and convalescent COVID-19. From T cells, B-cell-depleted T cells, or PBMCs came the material, which was cDNA or gDNA.

The junction had 7 bases not matched to a gene; V was cut back by 2 bases and J by 4 bases. CDR1 is SGHNT, CDR2 YYREEE, per germline (reference sequence). This CDR3 region has 15 residues. Authors' data handling: Amplified reference gene primers provided the basis for estimating nucleated cell counts. Here immunoSEQ multiplex PCR was the method, and the copy in TCRdb shows in-frame clones only, minus some. The V and J calls and the clone size are those of that table, but D and trimming were determined from the DNA. The repertoire holds fewer than 200,000 clones, with 70% to 90% as singletons. The sequence was obtained from an elderly woman with acute or convalescent COVID-19. Material: peripheral blood. The chain employs TRBV5-4 and TRBJ2-5, with 8 bases that match TRBD2. The CDR3 nucleotides read TGTGCCAGCAGCTTCCGGGGGGGCTCGCGAGAGACCCAGTACTTC. It yields the protein CASSFRGGSRETQYF.